The next 2 T cell receptor beta chains were all read from a single sample in a study of CD8+CD57+ T cells in acquired aplastic anemia. The template for TCR beta VDJ and CDR3 sequence profiling was genomic DNA. TCRdb recomputed calls from the reads with MiXCR, one row per CDR3 protein. The sample includes around 200,000 distinct CDR3 sequences, around 60% of them seen just once. Individuals selected for sequencing had exhibited CD8+CD57+ cell expansion on flow cytometry. The specimen was sorted CD4+, CD8+, or CD8+CD57+ T cells (not recorded which) from PBMCs. These receptors were taken from a human donor with aplastic anemia.

The chain couples TRBV24-1 to TRBJ2-3; 9 nucleotides match TRBD1. V shed 4 bases and J 7 bases; nucleotides not matched to a gene: 5. The V gene's germline CDR1 is KGHDR and CDR2 SFDVKD. This CDR3 contains 14 residues. In DNA, the CDR3 is TGTGCCACCAGTGACGGACAGGGGTCTAATACGCAGTATTTT. Translating gives CATSDGQGSNTQYF.

The V gene is TRBV7-8, the J gene TRBJ1-6; 7 positions match TRBD1. The CDR3 is 16 amino acids. The trim removed 4 bases at V and 3 bases at J, leaving 6 bases unmatched. Germline V gene sequence: CDR1 SGHVS, CDR2 FQNEAQ. CDR3 in amino acids: CASSSQGQLYNSPLHF. The CDR3 nucleotides read TGTGCCAGCAGCTCGCAGGGACAGCTCTATAATTCACCCCTCCACTTT.